Listed here is a single TCR beta chain. Its antigen is currently not known. Within one base of it there is no much larger clone, and no base qualities were kept. This record comes from a study of blood T cell repertoires in COVID-19 (dated by TCRdb to 2018 to 2020). In the study overall: Samples from collaborators originated in the United States, Italy and Spain and spanned both the acute and convalescent phases of COVID-19. The prospective study material was composed of cDNA or gDNA derived from T cells, B-cell-depleted T cells, or PBMCs. Subjects who had been exposed to COVID-19, were actively infected with it, or had recovered from it provided the deeply sampled blood TCRbeta repertoires that made up the dataset. The repertoires were released in a freely available public database intended as a resource for research on the immune response to SARS-CoV-2. The samples were drawn from two sources: the first 160 participants of the ongoing ImmuneRACE study, and 1,200 or so subjects contributed by 6 global collaborators. A de-identified subject ID, COVID-19 status, age in years and sex were almost always included in the sample metadata. Where HLA class I and class II types were available, the types were taken from metadata supplied by the sample provider, not from assay-based typing.

The CDR3 spans 16 residues, from the cysteine through the phenylalanine. Only the CDR3 DNA stays, 48 bases, in frame from base 1. CDR1 and CDR2 (SGDLS, YYNGEE) derive from the germline V gene. Here V drops 0 bases and J drops 8 bases, and the junction holds 10 bases not matched to any gene. Overall study outcomes, separate from this receptor: The amount of clinical and demographic metadata varied by source and participant and was provided uncurated.

Collaborating institutions collected whole blood in K2EDTA tubes following their own protocols. For TCRbeta analysis, collaborators shipped samples as frozen whole blood, isolated PBMCs, or DNA extracted from either of those sample types. TCRbeta CDR3 regions were amplified from genomic DNA using the immunoSEQ Assay, a bias-controlled multiplex PCR. On the study's bioinformatics: The number of nucleated cells in each sample was estimated from the amplification of reference gene primers within the assay. Sequence reads were collapsed and filtered to measure the absolute abundance of every unique TCRbeta CDR3 rearrangement. For each sample, productive Simpson clonality was calculated as the square root of Simpson's diversity index over productive rearrangements. What TCRdb holds here is the immuneACCESS table cut down to in-frame rearrangements. Part of the clones is not present; checked against another copy, under half of the missing clones reflect an unresolved V gene, and the others are unexplained. V and J calls and clone size are given by that table; D and trimming were obtained from the DNA. The table for this sample lists fewer than 300,000 clones; about 68% of them were counted only once. The leading ten clones occupy around 3.4% of the sample.

Sequencing input: peripheral blood. Here the chain combines TRBV9 and TRBJ2-2; 7 bases in the middle match TRBD2. This TCR was recovered from an elderly woman with acute or convalescent COVID-19. The nucleotide sequence is TGTGCCAGCAGCGTAGTTGCTAGCGGCGGAGCTGGGGAGCTGTTTTTT. Its product reads: CASSVVASGGAGELFF.